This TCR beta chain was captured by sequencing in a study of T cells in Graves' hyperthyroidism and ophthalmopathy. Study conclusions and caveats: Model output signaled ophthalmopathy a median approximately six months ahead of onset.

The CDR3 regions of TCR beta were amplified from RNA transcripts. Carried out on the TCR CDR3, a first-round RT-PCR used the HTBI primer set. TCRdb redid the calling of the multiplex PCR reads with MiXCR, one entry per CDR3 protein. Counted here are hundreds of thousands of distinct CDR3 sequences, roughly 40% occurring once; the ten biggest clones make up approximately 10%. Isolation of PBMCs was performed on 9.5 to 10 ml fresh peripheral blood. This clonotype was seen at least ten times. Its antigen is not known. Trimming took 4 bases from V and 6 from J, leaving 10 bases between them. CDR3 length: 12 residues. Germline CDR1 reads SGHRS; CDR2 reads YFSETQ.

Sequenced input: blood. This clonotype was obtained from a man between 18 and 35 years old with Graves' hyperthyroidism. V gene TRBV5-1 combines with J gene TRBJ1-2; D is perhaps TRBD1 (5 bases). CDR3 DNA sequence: TGCGCCAGCAGCCCTTCGGGGGATGGCTACACCTTC. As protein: CASSPSGDGYTF.